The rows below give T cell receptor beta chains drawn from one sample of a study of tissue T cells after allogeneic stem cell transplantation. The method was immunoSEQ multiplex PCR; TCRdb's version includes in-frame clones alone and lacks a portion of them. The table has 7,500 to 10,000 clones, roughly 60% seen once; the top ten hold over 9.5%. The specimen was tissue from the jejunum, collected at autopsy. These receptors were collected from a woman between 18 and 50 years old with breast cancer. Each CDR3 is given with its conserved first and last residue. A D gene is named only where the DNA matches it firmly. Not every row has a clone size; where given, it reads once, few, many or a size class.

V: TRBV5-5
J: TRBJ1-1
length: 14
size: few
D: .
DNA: TGTGCCAGCAGCTTGCCCGGGGCAAACACTGAAGCTTTCTTT
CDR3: CASSLPGANTEAFF

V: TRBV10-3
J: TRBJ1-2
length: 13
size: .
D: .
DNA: TGTGCCATCAGTGAGTGGGTGGCTGAGGGCTACACCTTC
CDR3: CAISEWVAEGYTF

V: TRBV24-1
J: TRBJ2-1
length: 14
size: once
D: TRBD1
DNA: TGTGCCACGGGGGACAGCCGATACCTTGATGAGCAGTTCTTC
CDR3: CATGDSRYLDEQFF

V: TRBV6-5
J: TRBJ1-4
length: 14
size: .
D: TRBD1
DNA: TGTGCCAGCAGTATACAGGGGTACGGTGAAAAACTGTTTTTT
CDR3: CASSIQGYGEKLFF

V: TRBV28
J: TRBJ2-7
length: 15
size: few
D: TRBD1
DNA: TGTGCCAGCAGTGCCTCGACAGGGAGCTCCTACGAGCAGTACTTC
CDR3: CASSASTGSSYEQYF

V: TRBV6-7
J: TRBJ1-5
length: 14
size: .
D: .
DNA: TGTGCCAGCAGTACGCAGGAGAGTAATCAGCCCCAGCATTTT
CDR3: CASSTQESNQPQHF

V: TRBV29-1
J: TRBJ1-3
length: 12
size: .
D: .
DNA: TGCAGCGTTGGAGGGGTGGGAAACACCATATATTTT
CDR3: CSVGGVGNTIYF

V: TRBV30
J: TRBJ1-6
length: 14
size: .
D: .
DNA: TGTGCCTGGAGTGTTAGGGACGGCAATTCACCCCTCCACTTT
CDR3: CAWSVRDGNSPLHF

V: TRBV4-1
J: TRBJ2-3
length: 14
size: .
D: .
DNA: TGCGCCAGCAGCCAAGGGGGGCCCACAGATACGCAGTATTTT
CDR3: CASSQGGPTDTQYF

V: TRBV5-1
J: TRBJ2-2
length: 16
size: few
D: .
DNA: TGCGCCAGCAGCTTGGTGACTAGTCGGATCACCGGGGAGCTGTTTTTT
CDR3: CASSLVTSRITGELFF

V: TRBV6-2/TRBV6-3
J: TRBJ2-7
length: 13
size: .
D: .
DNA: TGTGCCAGCAGTTACGTTGGAGCCTACGAGCAGTACTTC
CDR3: CASSYVGAYEQYF

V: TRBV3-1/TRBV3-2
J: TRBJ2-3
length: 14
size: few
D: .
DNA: TGTGCCAGCAGCCAAGAGGTTTATGGAGATACGCAGTATTTT
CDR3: CASSQEVYGDTQYF

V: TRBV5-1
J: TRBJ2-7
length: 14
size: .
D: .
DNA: TGCGCCAGCAGCTTAACCGGCCCAGGCGACGAGCAGTACTTC
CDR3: CASSLTGPGDEQYF

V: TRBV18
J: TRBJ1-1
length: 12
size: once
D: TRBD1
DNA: TGTGCCAGCTCACCTAGGACAGGGGAAGCTTTCTTT
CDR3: CASSPRTGEAFF

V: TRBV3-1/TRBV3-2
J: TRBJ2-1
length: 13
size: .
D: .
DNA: TGTGCCAGCAGCCGTGAACTAGCTAATGAGCAGTTCTTC
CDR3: CASSRELANEQFF

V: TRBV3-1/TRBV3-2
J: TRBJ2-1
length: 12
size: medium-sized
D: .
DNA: TGTGCCAGCAGCCAAGATTCCAGGGGTGTGTTCTTC
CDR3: CASSQDSRGVFF

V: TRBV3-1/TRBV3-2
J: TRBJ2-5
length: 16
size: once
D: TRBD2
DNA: TGTGCCAGCAGCCCCCTGGGGTTAGCGGGAGAAGAGACCCAGTACTTC
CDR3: CASSPLGLAGEETQYF

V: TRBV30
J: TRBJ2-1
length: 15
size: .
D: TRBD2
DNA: TGTGCCTGCCAGCGGGGGACGGGGCCCTACAATGAGCAGTTCTTC
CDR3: CACQRGTGPYNEQFF

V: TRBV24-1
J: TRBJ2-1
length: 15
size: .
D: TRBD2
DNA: TGTGCCACCAGTGATGACGGACTAGCGGTACGAGAGCAGTTCTTC
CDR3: CATSDDGLAVREQFF

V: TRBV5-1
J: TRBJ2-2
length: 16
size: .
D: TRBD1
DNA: TGCGCCAGCAGCTCCACAGGGGGAGTAGAAACCGGGGAGCTGTTTTTT
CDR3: CASSSTGGVETGELFF

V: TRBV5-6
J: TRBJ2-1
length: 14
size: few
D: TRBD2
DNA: TGTGCCAGCGCGGGGACTAGTGCGAGCAATGAGCAGTTCTTC
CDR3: CASAGTSASNEQFF

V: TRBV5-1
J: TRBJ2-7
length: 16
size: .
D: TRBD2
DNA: TGCGCCAGCAGCCCCGGCGGGACTAGCGGGCGGTACGAGCAGTACTTC
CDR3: CASSPGGTSGRYEQYF

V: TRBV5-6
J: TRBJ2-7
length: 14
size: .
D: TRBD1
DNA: TGTGCCAGCAGCCGGGACAGAAGTTCTCTCGAGCAGTACTTC
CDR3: CASSRDRSSLEQYF

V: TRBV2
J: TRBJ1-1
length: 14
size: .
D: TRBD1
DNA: TGTGCCGACGGAACAGGGGAGCTAGGGACTGAAGCTTTCTTT
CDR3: CADGTGELGTEAFF

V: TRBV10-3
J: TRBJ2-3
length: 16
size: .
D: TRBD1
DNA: TGTGCCATCAGTGGGGATTATGGGACAGGGACAGATACGCAGTATTTT
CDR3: CAISGDYGTGTDTQYF

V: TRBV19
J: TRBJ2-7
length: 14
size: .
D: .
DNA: TGTGCCAGTACTCTCACGGCGAGCTCCTACGAGCAGTACTTC
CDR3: CASTLTASSYEQYF

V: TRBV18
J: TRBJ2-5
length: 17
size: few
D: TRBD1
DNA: TGTGCCAGCTCACCAATCGGGACAGGGCTATCAGGAGAGACCCAGTACTTC
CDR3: CASSPIGTGLSGETQYF

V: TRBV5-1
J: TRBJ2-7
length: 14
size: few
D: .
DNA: TGCGCCAGCAGCTTGGTCACGGATTCCTACGAGCAGTACTTC
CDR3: CASSLVTDSYEQYF

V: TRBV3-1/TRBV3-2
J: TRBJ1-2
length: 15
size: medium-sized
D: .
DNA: TGTGCCAGCAGCCAAGATCGCGCAGGCCTCTATGGCTACACCTTC
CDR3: CASSQDRAGLYGYTF

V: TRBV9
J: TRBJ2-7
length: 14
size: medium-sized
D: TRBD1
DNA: TGTGCCAGCAGCAGCGAACAGGGGAGCAGCGAGCAGTACTTC
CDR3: CASSSEQGSSEQYF

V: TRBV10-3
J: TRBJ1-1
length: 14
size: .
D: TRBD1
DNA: TGTGCCATCACTAAGGACAGGGGGAACACTGAAGCTTTCTTT
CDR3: CAITKDRGNTEAFF

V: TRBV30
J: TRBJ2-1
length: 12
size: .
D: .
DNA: TGTGCCTGGAGTGTGGTCGATCGTGAGCAGTTCTTC
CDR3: CAWSVVDREQFF

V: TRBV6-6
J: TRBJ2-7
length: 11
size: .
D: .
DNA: TGTGCCACCCGAACAGGGTACGAGCAGTACTTC
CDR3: CATRTGYEQYF

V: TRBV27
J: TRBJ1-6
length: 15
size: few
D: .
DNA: TGTGCCAGCAGTCCAGGGCCCTCCTATAATTCACCCCTCCACTTT
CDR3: CASSPGPSYNSPLHF

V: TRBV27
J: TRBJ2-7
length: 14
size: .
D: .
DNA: TGTGCCAGCAGGGACAGAGGACCTTACTACGAGCAGTACTTC
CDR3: CASRDRGPYYEQYF

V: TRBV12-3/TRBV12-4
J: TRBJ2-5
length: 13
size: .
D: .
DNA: TGTGCCAGCAGTTTAAGCGCAAGTGAGACCCAGTACTTC
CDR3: CASSLSASETQYF

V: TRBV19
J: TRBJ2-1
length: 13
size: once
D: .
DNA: TGTGCCAGTACAACCAGTCGGGGCAATGAGCAGTTCTTC
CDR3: CASTTSRGNEQFF

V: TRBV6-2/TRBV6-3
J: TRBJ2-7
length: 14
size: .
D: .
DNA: TGTGCCAGCAGTTACGTTGCAGGGCCCTACGAGCAGTACTTC
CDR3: CASSYVAGPYEQYF

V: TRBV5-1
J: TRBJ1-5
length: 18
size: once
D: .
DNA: TGCGCCAGCAGCCTACGGGTGACGGCCCGTAATAGCAATCAGCCCCAGCATTTT
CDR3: CASSLRVTARNSNQPQHF

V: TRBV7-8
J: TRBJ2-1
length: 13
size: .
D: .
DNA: TGTGCCAGCAGCTTGTCCAGCTACAATGAGCAGTTCTTC
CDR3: CASSLSSYNEQFF

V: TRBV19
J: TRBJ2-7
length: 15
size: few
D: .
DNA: TGTGCCAGTAGTATAGGTCTAGCTTCGTCCTACGAGCAGTACTTC
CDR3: CASSIGLASSYEQYF

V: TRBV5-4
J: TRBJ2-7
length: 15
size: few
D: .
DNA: TGTGCCAGCAGCTTGAACCCCCGTCGCGACTACGAGCAGTACTTC
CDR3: CASSLNPRRDYEQYF

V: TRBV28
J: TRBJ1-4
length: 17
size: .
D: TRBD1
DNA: TGTGCCAGCAGTTTATCCACAGGGGGTACAACTAATGAAAAACTGTTTTTT
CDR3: CASSLSTGGTTNEKLFF

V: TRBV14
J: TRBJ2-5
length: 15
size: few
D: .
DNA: TGTGCCAGCAGCCAACTGGGGGCAGGGCGGGAGACCCAGTACTTC
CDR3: CASSQLGAGRETQYF

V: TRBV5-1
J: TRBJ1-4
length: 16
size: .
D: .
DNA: TGCGCCAGCAGCTGGGGGGTCGGGGGAACTAATGAAAAACTGTTTTTT
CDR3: CASSWGVGGTNEKLFF

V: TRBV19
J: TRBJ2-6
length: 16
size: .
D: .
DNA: TGTGCCAGTAGTATCGGGACAATCTCTGGGGCCAACGTCCTGACTTTC
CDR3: CASSIGTISGANVLTF

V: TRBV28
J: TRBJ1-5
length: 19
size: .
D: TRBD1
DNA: TGTGCCAGCAGTTTCTCCCCCCTTGGACAGGGGGTGAGGGATCAGCCCCAGCATTTT
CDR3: CASSFSPLGQGVRDQPQHF

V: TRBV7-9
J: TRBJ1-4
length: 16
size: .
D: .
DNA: TGTGCCAGCAGCCCAAGCAACAGGGAGGTAAATGAAAAACTGTTTTTT
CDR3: CASSPSNREVNEKLFF

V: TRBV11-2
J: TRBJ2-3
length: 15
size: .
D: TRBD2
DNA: TGTGCCAGCAGCTTACTCGGGGGGGCCGTAGATACGCAGTATTTT
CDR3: CASSLLGGAVDTQYF

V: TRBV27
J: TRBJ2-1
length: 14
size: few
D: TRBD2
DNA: TGTGCCAGCAGGGGACTAGCGGGGTCCAATGAGCAGTTCTTC
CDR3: CASRGLAGSNEQFF

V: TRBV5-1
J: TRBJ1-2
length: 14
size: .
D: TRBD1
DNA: TGCGCCAGCAGCGTAGGGACAGGGTATGATGGCTACACCTTC
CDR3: CASSVGTGYDGYTF

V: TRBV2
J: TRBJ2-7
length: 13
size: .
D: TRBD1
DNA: TGTGCCAGCAGGGGAGACAGGGGCTACGAGCAGTACTTC
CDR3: CASRGDRGYEQYF

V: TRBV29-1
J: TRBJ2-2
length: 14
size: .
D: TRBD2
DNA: TGCAGCGTTGGGGCTAGCGGGGTTGCCGGGGAGCTGTTTTTT
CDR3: CSVGASGVAGELFF